This is a list of T cell receptor beta chains from one sample in a study of cytomegalovirus exposure and HLA in healthy donors. The assay was immunoSEQ multiplex PCR, and TCRdb's table has in-frame clones only and misses some. Found here are 150,000 to 200,000 clones, 70% to 90% of them singletons; the top ten hold 7.5% to 10%. The sample comprised PBMCs. These receptors came from a man aged 18 to 35 in good health and CMV-seropositive. The CDR3 runs from the conserved cysteine through the conserved F or W. The D gene is left open where the match is weak. Only some rows state a clone size, as once, few, many or a class for expanded clones.

TRBJ2-3,TRBV4-1,few,NA,CASSQTVATDTQYF,TGCGCCAGCAGCCAGACTGTCGCCACAGATACGCAGTATTTT
TRBJ1-1,TRBV28,NA,NA,CASRSRVMNTEAFF,TGTGCCAGCAGGTCCCGGGTAATGAACACTGAAGCTTTCTTT
TRBJ2-2,TRBV7-2,NA,TRBD2,CASSSYKAPLAGVHGELFF,TGTGCCAGCAGCTCATATAAGGCCCCTCTAGCGGGGGTGCACGGGGAGCTGTTTTTT
TRBJ2-2,TRBV5-1,NA,NA,CASSTTGTNGAGELFF,TGCGCCAGCAGCACAACAGGAACTAATGGTGCCGGGGAGCTGTTTTTT
TRBJ1-1,TRBV6-5,few,NA,CASSYWAGANTEAFF,TGTGCCAGCAGTTACTGGGCAGGGGCGAACACTGAAGCTTTCTTT
TRBJ2-2,TRBV11-2,once,NA,CASSSLLRRGTGELFF,TGTGCCAGCAGCTCCCTCCTCAGACGGGGCACCGGGGAGCTGTTTTTT
TRBJ2-7,TRBV19,once,NA,CASSIVGAYYEQYF,TGTGCCAGTAGTATAGTAGGGGCCTACTACGAGCAGTACTTC
TRBJ2-2,TRBV27,few,TRBD2,CASTRSGGGVNTGELFF,TGTGCCAGCACCCGTTCCGGCGGGGGGGTAAACACCGGGGAGCTGTTTTTT
TRBJ2-7,TRBV10-3,NA,TRBD2,CAISGGAGYEQYF,TGTGCCATCTCCGGGGGGGCGGGCTACGAGCAGTACTTC
TRBJ1-2,TRBV6-6,NA,TRBD1,CASSDDRVYRYTF,TGTGCCAGCAGTGACGACAGGGTCTATCGCTACACCTTC
TRBJ2-2,TRBV9,NA,NA,CASSAGLTGELFF,TGTGCCAGCAGCGCCGGACTCACCGGGGAGCTGTTTTTT
TRBJ2-2,TRBV27,few,TRBD1,CASSSSSGTGIGELFF,TGTGCCAGCAGTTCAAGCTCCGGGACAGGGATCGGGGAGCTGTTTTTT
TRBJ1-1,TRBV7-9,NA,NA,CASSRDSGAEAFF,TGTGCCAGCAGCCGAGACAGTGGGGCTGAAGCTTTCTTT
TRBJ1-4,TRBV5-3,NA,TRBD1,CARSLVGRDRKNEKLFF,TGTGCCAGAAGCTTGGTGGGCCGGGACAGAAAAAATGAAAAACTGTTTTTT
TRBJ2-1,TRBV5-6,NA,NA,CASSYKRGALFNEQFF,TGTGCCAGCAGCTATAAACGGGGTGCTCTGTTTAATGAGCAGTTCTTC
TRBJ2-7,TRBV5-1,NA,NA,CASSVDGQLHSYEQYF,TGCGCCAGCAGCGTAGACGGACAGCTTCACTCCTACGAGCAGTACTTC
TRBJ2-3,TRBV7-6,NA,TRBD2,CASSLRGTSGTSTDTQYF,TGTGCCAGCAGCTTACGGGGGACTAGCGGAACTAGCACAGATACGCAGTATTTT
TRBJ2-2,TRBV10-1,NA,TRBD1,CASSEPTRTGSGELFF,TGCGCCAGCAGTGAGCCCACACGGACAGGATCCGGGGAGCTGTTTTTT
TRBJ2-5,TRBV5-1,NA,NA,CASRTDQETQYF,TGCGCCAGCAGAACAGACCAAGAGACCCAGTACTTC
TRBJ2-7,TRBV11-2,NA,NA,CASSLGQVTYEQYF,TGTGCCAGCAGCTTAGGGCAGGTGACCTACGAGCAGTACTTC
TRBJ1-1,TRBV5-1,NA,NA,CASSLDRANTEAFF,TGCGCCAGCAGCTTGGACAGGGCCAACACTGAAGCTTTCTTT
TRBJ1-1,TRBV7-2,NA,NA,CASSFGVTEAFF,TGTGCCAGCAGCTTCGGGGTCACTGAAGCTTTCTTT
TRBJ1-1,TRBV7-9,NA,NA,CASSPRGDGDTEAFF,TGTGCCAGCAGCCCCCGAGGAGACGGGGACACTGAAGCTTTCTTT
TRBJ1-2,TRBV6-5,NA,NA,CASSSGTTNYGYTF,TGTGCCAGCAGTTCCGGGACTACTAACTATGGCTACACCTTC
TRBJ1-6,TRBV30,NA,NA,CAWSERAYNSPLHF,TGTGCCTGGAGTGAGAGGGCCTATAATTCACCCCTCCACTTT
TRBJ1-2,TRBV10-3,NA,TRBD1,CAISESRGQGRYGYTF,TGTGCCATCAGTGAGTCGAGGGGACAGGGTCGGTATGGCTACACCTTC
TRBJ2-3,TRBV7-6,once,NA,CASRRVGSTDTQYF,TGTGCCAGCAGGCGGGTGGGGAGCACAGATACGCAGTATTTT
TRBJ1-5,TRBV6-5,NA,NA,CASTYRVGQPQHF,TGTGCCAGCACCTACAGGGTCGGTCAGCCCCAGCATTTT
TRBJ2-3,TRBV6-1,many,NA,CASSAGALTDTQYF,TGTGCCAGCAGTGCAGGGGCCCTCACAGATACGCAGTATTTT
TRBJ1-1,TRBV9,NA,TRBD1,CASRRDRGSSEAFF,TGTGCCAGCAGAAGGGACAGGGGGTCTTCCGAAGCTTTCTTT
TRBJ2-1,TRBV19,NA,NA,CASSMVDRTPTYNEQFF,TGTGCCAGTAGTATGGTAGACAGGACCCCCACCTACAATGAGCAGTTCTTC
TRBJ2-3,TRBV5-4,NA,TRBD2,CASSETSGGRDTQYF,TGTGCCAGCAGCGAGACTAGCGGGGGGAGGGATACGCAGTATTTT
TRBJ2-2,TRBV18,NA,NA,CASSPPARGPFSGGTGELFF,TGTGCCAGCTCACCACCGGCCAGGGGACCGTTCAGTGGTGGGACCGGGGAGCTGTTTTTT
TRBJ1-5,TRBV5-4,NA,NA,CASSLSGGNQPQHF,TGTGCCAGCAGCTTGAGCGGGGGCAATCAGCCCCAGCATTTT
TRBJ2-7,TRBV5-1,NA,TRBD2,CASSFGERGNEQYF,TGCGCCAGCAGCTTCGGGGAGCGGGGGAACGAGCAGTACTTC
TRBJ2-7,TRBV2,NA,NA,CASHPWQGSSYEQYF,TGTGCCAGCCACCCTTGGCAGGGCTCCTCCTACGAGCAGTACTTC
TRBJ1-4,TRBV27,NA,TRBD1,CASSSFDRGGEKLFF,TGTGCCAGCAGTTCCTTCGACAGGGGAGGAGAAAAACTGTTTTTT
TRBJ1-2,TRBV2,NA,TRBD1,CASSESGQGEIYGYTF,TGTGCCAGCAGTGAATCCGGACAGGGGGAGATATATGGCTACACCTTC
TRBJ1-2,TRBV14,NA,TRBD1,CASSPDRGPSYGYTF,TGTGCCAGCAGTCCGGACAGGGGCCCCTCATATGGCTACACCTTC
TRBJ1-2,TRBV5-4,few,NA,CASSLGKASTGGYTF,TGTGCCAGCAGCTTGGGTAAGGCCAGCACGGGTGGCTACACCTTC
TRBJ2-7,TRBV30,NA,NA,CAWSPGLEEYF,TGTGCCTGGAGTCCGGGACTGGAGGAGTACTTC
TRBJ2-5,TRBV12-5,NA,TRBD2,CASGPGLAGEEETQYF,TGTGCTAGTGGTCCAGGACTAGCGGGGGAAGAAGAGACCCAGTACTTC
TRBJ2-5,TRBV5-1,NA,TRBD1,CASFPGQGETQYF,TGCGCCAGCTTCCCGGGACAGGGAGAGACCCAGTACTTC
TRBJ1-2,TRBV6-5,NA,NA,CASGLRTDGYTF,TGTGCCAGCGGCCTTAGGACTGATGGCTACACCTTC
TRBJ1-1,TRBV19,NA,NA,CASSRGGTEAFF,TGTGCCAGTAGTCGAGGGGGCACTGAAGCTTTCTTT
TRBJ2-5,TRBV5-4,few,TRBD1,CASSEMTGGQETQYF,TGTGCCAGCAGCGAAATGACAGGGGGACAAGAGACCCAGTACTTC
TRBJ2-3,TRBV6-6,NA,TRBD1,CASSLRQGARTDTQYF,TGTGCCAGCAGTCTAAGGCAGGGGGCGAGGACAGATACGCAGTATTTT
TRBJ2-7,TRBV29-1,NA,NA,CSVTLTGEQYF,TGCAGCGTTACCTTGACAGGCGAGCAGTACTTC
TRBJ2-2,TRBV19,NA,NA,CASSIQQGLFGTGELFF,TGTGCCAGTAGTATACAACAGGGTTTGTTCGGCACCGGGGAGCTGTTTTTT
TRBJ1-2,TRBV5-1,NA,NA,CASSFSQAPYGYTF,TGCGCCAGCAGCTTTTCTCAGGCACCCTATGGCTACACCTTC
TRBJ1-4,TRBV18,few,NA,CASSPPPGNEKLFF,TGTGCCAGCTCACCACCCCCGGGGAATGAAAAACTGTTTTTT
TRBJ2-7,TRBV4-3,few,NA,CASSQDSLGAYEQYF,TGCGCCAGCAGCCAAGACAGCCTAGGGGCCTACGAGCAGTACTTC